This T cell receptor beta chain emerged from a study of blood T cell repertoires in COVID-19. Per the original methods: Counts of nucleated cells, estimated from reference gene primer amplification, were obtained. This table comes from immunoSEQ multiplex PCR, and its TCRdb copy is limited to in-frame clones, with some not included. D and trimming were read from the DNA, whereas the V and J calls and clone size are those reported in that table. The sample records about 87,000 clones, around 86% being singletons. Trimming at V came to 5 bases and at J to 5 bases, leaving 4 bases not matched to a gene. CDR3 length equals 14 residues. CDR1 is SGHVS, CDR2 FQNEAQ, per germline.

Sequenced material: peripheral blood. The chain employs TRBV7-8 and TRBJ1-5; 9 bases are a match to TRBD1. This receptor was identified in a woman in her seventies with acute or convalescent COVID-19. CDR3 region: CASSHRGLDQPQHF. DNA for the CDR3: TGTGCCAGCAGCCACAGGGGGCTGGATCAGCCCCAGCATTTT.